The 26 T cell receptor beta chains below come from one sample, sequenced in a study of cytomegalovirus exposure and HLA in healthy donors. The PCR was carried out with 60 Vbeta primers and 13 Jbeta primers. Using immunoSEQ multiplex PCR, the repertoire was profiled, and TCRdb retains in-frame clones only, with some absent. The table has 50,000 to 60,000 clones, approximately 80% seen once; the top ten hold roughly 1.5%. The material sequenced was PBMCs. These receptors were collected from a female donor in good health and CMV-seronegative.

CDR3 bases: TGTGCCAGTAGTACGCTCAGGACAGGGGCAAATTCACCCCTCCACTTT. Translation gives CASSTLRTGANSPLHF. The gene calls are TRBV19 and TRBJ1-6, with 9 bases identical to TRBD1. Per the germline V gene, CDR1 is LNHDA and CDR2 is SQIVND (reference sequence). The CDR3 extends over 16 amino acids. J gave up 7 bases and V 4 bases, and 8 bases lay outside the gene matches.

This sequence joins TRBV7-9 and TRBJ2-4; 7 nucleotides line up with TRBD1. Germline V CDR1 and CDR2: SEHNR, FQNEAQ (reference sequence). This CDR3 is 15 amino acids long. The J segment lost 3 bases and the V segment lost 1 base, leaving 3 bases of the junction unmatched. CDR3: CASSLGQGDKNIQYF. Written as DNA, the CDR3 is TGTGCCAGCAGCTTAGGGCAGGGGGACAAAAACATTCAGTACTTC.

The V and J genes are TRBV18 and TRBJ2-1; 12 nucleotides match TRBD2. Germline CDR1 KGHSH, CDR2 LQKENI. V was clipped by 1 base and J by 6 bases; unmatched bases: 10. This CDR3 spans 18 amino acids. Written as DNA, the CDR3 is TGTGCCAGCTCACCACTCTACACTAGCGGGGGGTCACCCAATGAGCAGTTCTTC. Encoded protein: CASSPLYTSGGSPNEQFF. Based on the CDR3 plus reference TRBV18 and TRBJ2-1, the full variable domain is NAGVMQNPRHLVRRRGQEARLRCSPMKGHSHVYWYRQLPEEGLKFMVYLQKENIIDESGMPKERFSAEFPKEGPSILRIQQVVRGDSAAYFCASSPLYTSGGSPNEQFFGPGTRLTVL.

In this sample, this clone turned up once. The rearrangement uses TRBV2 and TRBJ1-5; D is uncertain. This CDR3 comprises 13 residues. CDR1 and CDR2 from the germline V gene are SNHLY and FYNNEI. The V and J ends lost 6 bases and 3 bases respectively, with 9 bases between them. Written as DNA, the CDR3 is TGTGCCAGCAGCGTCACGGTCAATCAGCCCCAGCATTTT. It specifies CASSVTVNQPQHF. Using reference TRBV2 and TRBJ1-5 for the parts outside the CDR3, the full variable domain is EPEVTQTPSHQVTQMGQEVILRCVPISNHLYFYWYRQILGQKVEFLVSFYNNEISEKSEIFDDQFSVERPDGSNFTLKIRSTKLEDSAMYFCASSVTVNQPQHFGDGTRLSIL.

The chain uses TRBV2 and TRBJ1-2; D remains ambiguous. CDR1 and CDR2 (germline): SNHLY, FYNNEI. The V gene lost 2 bases and the J gene lost 5 bases, with 21 bases spanning the gap. This CDR3 comprises 17 residues. The CDR3 DNA reads TGTGCCAGCAGTGAATACTTTGGATCTCCGGGAACTTATGGCTACACCTTC. Protein product: CASSEYFGSPGTYGYTF.

The rearrangement joins TRBV4-1 to TRBJ1-5, with D perhaps TRBD1 (6 bases). V lost 1 base to trimming and J lost 3 bases, with 10 bases between them. The germline V gene has CDR1 MGHRA and CDR2 YSYEKL. The CDR3 has 15 amino acids. CDR3 region: CASSQGSGANQPQHF. The CDR3 coding sequence is TGCGCCAGCAGCCAAGGATCAGGGGCCAATCAGCCCCAGCATTTT.

This chain joins TRBV19 and TRBJ2-7; 11 bases map to TRBD2. Germline V gene sequence: CDR1 LNHDA, CDR2 SQIVND (reference sequence). The V segment lost 4 bases and the J segment 7 bases; nucleotides outside the gene matches: 12. This CDR3 region has 16 residues. For the CDR3, the DNA is TGTGCCAGTAGTAACGACCATAGCGGGGGGGCGCGGGAGCAGTACTTC. This sequence encodes CASSNDHSGGAREQYF.

J is TRBJ1-2 and V is TRBV12-5; a weak D match, TRBD1 (5 bases). Per germline, CDR1 LGHNT and CDR2 FRNRAP. V dropped 5 bases and J dropped 4 bases, with 17 bases sitting between them. The CDR3 is 15 amino acids. The CDR3 bases are TGTGCTAGTGGTACCGAGACAGCCTATGTCTATGGCTACACCTTC. Protein product: CASGTETAYVYGYTF. The full variable domain, its missing parts supplied by reference TRBV12-5 and TRBJ1-2, is DARVTQTPRHKVTEMGQEVTMRCQPILGHNTVFWYRQTMMQGLELLAYFRNRAPLDDSGMPKDRFSAEMPDATLATLKIQPSEPRDSAVYFCASGTETAYVYGYTFGSGTRLTVV.

V usage is TRBV27 and J usage is TRBJ1-2; 8 positions match TRBD1. V shed 5 bases, J shed 7 bases, and the junction held 9 bases outside the gene matches. Germline CDR1 reads MNHEY; CDR2 reads SMNVEV (reference sequence). The CDR3 runs 14 residues. The chain's CDR3 is CASSGTGPFGGYTF. DNA for the CDR3: TGTGCCAGCAGTGGGACAGGCCCATTTGGTGGCTACACCTTC.

This clone was found a few times. The chain combines TRBV9 with TRBJ2-2, with a tentative D call TRBD1 (5 bases). The CDR3 length is 15 residues. Germline V gene data show CDR1 as SGDLS and CDR2 as YYNGEE. Between the trimmed V and J ends, which lost 4 bases and 1 base, there was a span of 11 bases. The DNA of the CDR3 is TGTGCCAGCAGCAGACAGACCCTGAACACCGGGGAGCTGTTTTTT. This sequence encodes CASSRQTLNTGELFF.

The chain combines TRBV18 with TRBJ1-2; D is possibly TRBD1 (5 bases). The V gene's germline CDR1 is KGHSH and CDR2 LQKENI. The V end was cut by 6 bases, the J end by 8 bases, with 22 bases between. The CDR3 loop spans 15 amino acids. The CDR3 DNA is TGTGCCAGCTCCCTGTCCGGGGAGGGGTCAAAAGGCTACACCTTC. It specifies CASSLSGEGSKGYTF. Filled out from reference TRBV18 and TRBJ1-2, the complete variable domain reads NAGVMQNPRHLVRRRGQEARLRCSPMKGHSHVYWYRQLPEEGLKFMVYLQKENIIDESGMPKERFSAEFPKEGPSILRIQQVVRGDSAAYFCASSLSGEGSKGYTFGSGTRLTVV.

The chain combines TRBV27 with TRBJ1-5, with D uncertain. This CDR3 spans 16 amino acids. Trimming pared 0 bases from V and 2 bases from J, leaving 11 bases between. From germline, CDR1 is MNHEY and CDR2 SMNVEV (reference sequence). The CDR3 spells CASSLSGLTGNQPQHF. CDR3 coding DNA: TGTGCCAGCAGTTTATCCGGGTTGACTGGCAATCAGCCCCAGCATTTT.

The chain uses TRBV18 and TRBJ1-5, with D possibly being TRBD1 (5 bases). Trimming pared 0 bases from V and 6 bases from J, leaving 9 bases between. Germline assignment: CDR1 KGHSH and CDR2 LQKENI. The CDR3 extends over 14 amino acids. CDR3 amino acids: CASSPPGGSQPQHF. The CDR3 coding sequence is TGTGCCAGCTCACCACCGGGGGGGAGTCAGCCCCAGCATTTT. The complete variable domain, with remaining parts taken from reference TRBV18 and TRBJ1-5, reads NAGVMQNPRHLVRRRGQEARLRCSPMKGHSHVYWYRQLPEEGLKFMVYLQKENIIDESGMPKERFSAEFPKEGPSILRIQQVVRGDSAAYFCASSPPGGSQPQHFGDGTRLSIL.

The chain carries TRBV6-5 and TRBJ1-4, with 7 positions matching TRBD1. V lost 4 bases to trimming and J lost 2 bases; unmatched junction nucleotides: 4. CDR3 size: 15 residues. Germline CDR1 is MNHEY and CDR2 is SVGAGI. The CDR3 is CASSFLQGTNEKLFF. In nucleotides, the CDR3 is TGTGCCAGCAGTTTTCTACAGGGGACTAATGAAAAACTGTTTTTT.

This sequence joins TRBV7-2 and TRBJ2-3; D may be TRBD2 (7 bases). V was trimmed by 1 base and J by 0 bases, leaving 11 bases between them. CDR3 length: 16 residues. Germline V gene data show CDR1 as SGHTA and CDR2 as FQGNSA. Here the CDR3 DNA reads TGTGCCAGCAGCTTAGTGGGAGGGGGTAGCACAGATACGCAGTATTTT. Encoded protein: CASSLVGGGSTDTQYF.

A single count supports this clone. The genes are TRBV5-1 and TRBJ2-7; 11 nucleotides agree with TRBD1. Unmatched junction bases numbered 10, after V lost 2 bases and J lost 6 bases. Germline-derived CDR1 and CDR2 are SGHRS and YFSETQ. The CDR3 has 16 amino acids. The CDR3 region is CASSLEGQGGVGEQYF. CDR3 in DNA: TGCGCCAGCAGCTTAGAGGGACAGGGGGGTGTTGGCGAGCAGTACTTC.

V usage is TRBV5-4 and J usage is TRBJ2-3; 13 bases fit TRBD2. J was trimmed by 2 bases and V by 3 bases; bases with no gene match: 6. Germline lookup yields CDR1 SGHNT and CDR2 YYREEE (reference sequence). The CDR3 length is 17 residues. The CDR3 reads CASSSAGLAGFTDTQYF. The CDR3 coding sequence is TGTGCCAGCAGCTCTGCGGGACTAGCGGGATTCACAGATACGCAGTATTTT.

The chain is built from TRBV7-2 and TRBJ2-6, with D hard to call. V dropped 4 bases and J dropped 2 bases, with 18 bases sitting between them. The CDR3 loop spans 18 amino acids. Per the germline V gene, CDR1 is SGHTA and CDR2 is FQGNSA. In nucleotides, the CDR3 is TGTGCCAGCAGCTCCCTTGCAACCCCGGTGGCTGGGGCCAACGTCCTGACTTTC. This translates into CASSSLATPVAGANVLTF.

This chain uses TRBV7-2 with TRBJ1-5; 7 nucleotides align to TRBD1. CDR3 length equals 14 residues. The germline V gene encodes CDR1 SGHTA and CDR2 FQGNSA. The junction had 7 bases not matched to a gene; V was cut back by 5 bases and J by 6 bases. The CDR3 here is CASSNRQGGQPQHF. CDR3 in DNA: TGTGCCAGCAGCAACCGACAGGGCGGTCAGCCCCAGCATTTT. The whole variable domain, remainder taken from reference TRBV7-2 and TRBJ1-5, is GAGVSQSPSNKVTEKGKDVELRCDPISGHTALYWYRQSLGQGLEFLIYFQGNSAPDKSGLPSDRFSAERTGGSVSTLTIQRTQQEDSAVYLCASSNRQGGQPQHFGDGTRLSIL.

Here the CDR3 DNA reads TGTGCCAGCAGCCTAGGGGAGGTAGGGAGACAGCCCCAGCATTTT. This codes for CASSLGEVGRQPQHF. The genes are TRBV7-8 and TRBJ1-5, with TRBD1 as a possible D gene (5 bases). CDR3 length: 15 amino acids. CDR1 and CDR2 from the germline V gene are SGHVS and FQNEAQ. The V end was cut by 5 bases, the J end by 7 bases, with 18 bases between.

The chain links TRBV4-1 to TRBJ2-1; 9 bases align to TRBD1. J was trimmed by 6 bases and V by 5 bases; bases with no gene match: 11. Germline CDR1 is MGHRA and CDR2 is YSYEKL. The CDR3 totals 16 residues. CDR3 bases: TGCGCCAGCAGCTCGTTCCCCCGGGACAGGGTCAATGAGCAGTTCTTC. Translation gives CASSSFPRDRVNEQFF.

A note on this clone: The same CDR3 arises from other DNA sequences in this sample as well. The rearrangement links TRBV10-3 to TRBJ1-5; tentatively, D is TRBD1 (6 bases). The CDR3 covers 13 residues. Trimming took off 11 bases at V and 5 bases at J, with 16 bases between the two ends. Per germline, CDR1 ENHRY and CDR2 SYGVKD. Here the CDR3 DNA reads TGTGCCTCTAAGGACAGTGAGTATCAGCCCCAGCATTTT. Protein sequence: CASKDSEYQPQHF.

The chain has TRBV2 and TRBJ1-6; D gene unclear. Germline loops: CDR1 SNHLY, CDR2 FYNNEI. This CDR3 has 13 amino acids. Trimming removed 4 bases from V and 8 bases from J, with 9 bases in between. The CDR3 loop is CASSGAPYSPLHF. CDR3 DNA: TGTGCCAGCAGTGGAGCCCCCTATTCACCCCTCCACTTT.

This chain connects TRBV27 to TRBJ2-5; D is possibly TRBD2 (5 bases). Germline V lookup: CDR1 MNHEY, CDR2 SMNVEV (reference sequence). Trimming pared 4 bases from V and 4 bases from J, leaving 13 bases between. The CDR3 runs to 14 residues. CDR3 DNA sequence: TGTGCCAGCAGTTCGTGGGTCGGAGGAGAGACCCAGTACTTC. It yields the protein CASSSWVGGETQYF.

This chain links TRBV27 with TRBJ1-2; 7 bases are a match to TRBD1. The V segment lost 4 bases and the J segment 4 bases; nucleotides outside the gene matches: 6. There are 14 residues in the CDR3. Germline CDR1 MNHEY, CDR2 SMNVEV (reference sequence). CDR3 sequence: CASSSQTGSYGYTF. The DNA of the CDR3 is TGTGCCAGCAGTTCCCAGACAGGGTCCTATGGCTACACCTTC.

This clone was seen only a few times. V is TRBV6-5 and J is TRBJ1-5; D gene uncertain. Germline V gene sequence: CDR1 MNHEY, CDR2 SVGAGI. V lost 2 bases to trimming and J lost 0 bases, with 11 bases between them. The CDR3 length is 16 residues. DNA for the CDR3: TGTGCCAGCAGTTACACCGGTCCTAATAGCAATCAGCCCCAGCATTTT. This translates into CASSYTGPNSNQPQHF.